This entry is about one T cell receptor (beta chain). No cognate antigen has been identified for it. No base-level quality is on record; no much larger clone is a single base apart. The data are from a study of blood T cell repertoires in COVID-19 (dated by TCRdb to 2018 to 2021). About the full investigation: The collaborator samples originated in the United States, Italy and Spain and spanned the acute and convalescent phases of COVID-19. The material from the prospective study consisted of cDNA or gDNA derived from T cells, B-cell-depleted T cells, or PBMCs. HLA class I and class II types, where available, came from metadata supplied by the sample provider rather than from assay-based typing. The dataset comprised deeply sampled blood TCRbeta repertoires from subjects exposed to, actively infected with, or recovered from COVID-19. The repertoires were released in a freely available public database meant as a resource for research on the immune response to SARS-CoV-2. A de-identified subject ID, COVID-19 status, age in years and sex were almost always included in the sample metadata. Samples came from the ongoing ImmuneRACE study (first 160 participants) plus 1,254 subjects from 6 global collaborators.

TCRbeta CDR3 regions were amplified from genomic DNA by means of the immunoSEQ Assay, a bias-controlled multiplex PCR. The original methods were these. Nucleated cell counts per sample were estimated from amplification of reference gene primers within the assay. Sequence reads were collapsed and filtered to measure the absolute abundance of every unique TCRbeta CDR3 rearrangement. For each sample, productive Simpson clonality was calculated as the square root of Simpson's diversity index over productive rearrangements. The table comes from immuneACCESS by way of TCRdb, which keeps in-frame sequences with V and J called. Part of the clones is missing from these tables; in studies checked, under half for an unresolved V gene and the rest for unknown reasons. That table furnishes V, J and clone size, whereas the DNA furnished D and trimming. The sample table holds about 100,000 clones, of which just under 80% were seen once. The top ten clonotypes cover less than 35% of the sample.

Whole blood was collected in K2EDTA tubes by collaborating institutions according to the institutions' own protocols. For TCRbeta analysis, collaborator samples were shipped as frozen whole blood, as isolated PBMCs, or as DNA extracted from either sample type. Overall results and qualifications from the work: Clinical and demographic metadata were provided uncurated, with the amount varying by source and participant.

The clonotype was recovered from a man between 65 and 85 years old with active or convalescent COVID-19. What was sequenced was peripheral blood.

The CDR3 corresponds to CASSPRGSYNEQFF. The DNA is as follows: TGTGCCAGTAGCCCCCGGGGGTCCTACAATGAGCAGTTCTTC. Rearrangement joined TRBV19 to TRBJ2-1; a weak D assignment points to TRBD2 (6 bases agree). For CDR1 and CDR2, the germline V gene (reference sequence) lists LNHDA and SQIVND. Its CDR3 holds 14 amino acids, cysteine through phenylalanine. Only CDR3 DNA is held: 42 bases, read in frame from base 1. V drops 6 bases and J drops 1 base, leaving 10 bases in between.